This T cell receptor beta chain stems from a study of neurological immune-mediated disorders. On the study more broadly: The 35 or so multiple sclerosis patients comprised roughly 31 that were relapsing-remitting and 3 that were secondary progressive. Study conclusions and caveats: With the multiple sclerosis repertoire cluster, neither clinical nor MRI features showed any association.

There are a few counts of this clonotype. The antigen remains undetermined. Synthesis of cDNA was accomplished via 5'RACE employing 10-nucleotide random UMIs. TCRdb itself ran the 5' RACE reads through MiXCR, one entry per CDR3 protein. The sample lists nearly 60,000 distinct CDR3 sequences, under 4.5% seen once, with about 3% in the top ten. The germline V gene encodes CDR1 LNHNV and CDR2 YYDKDF (reference sequence). Trimming shortened V by 4 bases and J by 3 bases, and 15 bases separated the two germline ends. The CDR3 is 16 amino acids. Where libraries were unsorted, they were derived from 2 million PBMCs stored at -80 degrees C.

Sequenced sample: PBMCs. This clonotype originated in a woman aged 30 to 39 with multiple sclerosis. The V call is TRBV15, the J call TRBJ1-4; tentative D call: TRBD1 (5 bases). This CDR3 is CATSIGAATANEKLFF. The DNA of the CDR3 is TGTGCCACCAGCATCGGGGCTGCCACGGCTAATGAAAAACTGTTTTTT.